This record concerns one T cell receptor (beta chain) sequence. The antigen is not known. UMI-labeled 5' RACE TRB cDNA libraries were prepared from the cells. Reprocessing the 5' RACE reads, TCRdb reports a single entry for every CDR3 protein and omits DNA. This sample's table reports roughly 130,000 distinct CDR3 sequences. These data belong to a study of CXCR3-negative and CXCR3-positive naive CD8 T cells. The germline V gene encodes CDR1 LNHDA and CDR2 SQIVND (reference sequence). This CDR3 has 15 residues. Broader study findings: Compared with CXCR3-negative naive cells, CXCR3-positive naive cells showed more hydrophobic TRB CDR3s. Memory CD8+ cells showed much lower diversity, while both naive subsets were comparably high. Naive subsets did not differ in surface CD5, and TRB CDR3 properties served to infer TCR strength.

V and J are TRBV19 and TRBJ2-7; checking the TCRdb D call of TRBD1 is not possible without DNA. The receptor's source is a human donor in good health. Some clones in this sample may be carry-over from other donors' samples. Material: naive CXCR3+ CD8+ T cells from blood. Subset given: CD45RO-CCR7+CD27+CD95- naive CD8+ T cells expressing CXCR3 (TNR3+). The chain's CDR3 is CASSFTQETPYEQYF.